One and the same sample provided the 20 T cell receptor beta chains below, sequenced in a study of blood T cell repertoires in COVID-19. Some clones are missing from TCRdb's copy, which holds only in-frame ones; the method was immunoSEQ multiplex PCR. Of over 85,000 clones in the sample, 70% to 90% were seen once. The sample consisted of peripheral blood. The receptors come from a woman between 50 and 59 years old with acute or convalescent COVID-19.

This chain connects TRBV6-6 to TRBJ2-1; possible D gene TRBD1, 6 bases. Trimming pared 0 bases from V and 9 bases from J, leaving 12 bases between. Germline CDR1 reads MNHNY; CDR2 reads SVGAGI (reference sequence). This CDR3 contains 14 residues. The CDR3: CASSYSQGFSEQFF. Here the CDR3 DNA reads TGTGCCAGCAGTTACTCTCAGGGGTTTTCTGAGCAGTTCTTC.

V and J are TRBV6-5 and TRBJ1-1, with D maybe TRBD1 (5 bases). Per the germline V gene, CDR1 is MNHEY and CDR2 is SVGAGI. The ends were cut back, 0 bases at V and 0 bases at J, with 11 bases in the middle. This CDR3 spans 16 amino acids. The CDR3 DNA follows: TGTGCCAGCAGTTACTCTGAGACAGTGATGAACACTGAAGCTTTCTTT. Translating it yields CASSYSETVMNTEAFF.

The chain couples TRBV28 to TRBJ2-3; D gene ambiguous. Germline CDR1 MDHEN, CDR2 SYDVKM. Trimming took off 4 bases at V and 6 bases at J, with 14 bases between the two ends. This CDR3 contains 14 residues. The CDR3 spells CASSSTPNGDTQYF. For the CDR3, the DNA is TGTGCCAGCAGTTCGACTCCAAATGGTGATACGCAGTATTTT.

The rearrangement links TRBV5-6 to TRBJ2-1; no clear D. This CDR3 region has 14 residues. CDR1 SGHDT and CDR2 YYEEEE come from the germline V gene. V was shortened by 0 bases and J by 0 bases, with 4 bases between the two germline ends. CDR3 sequence: CASSLGSSYNEQFF. The CDR3 nucleotides read TGTGCCAGCAGCTTGGGTAGCTCCTACAATGAGCAGTTCTTC.

V is TRBV24-1 and J is TRBJ2-5; 7 nucleotides line up with TRBD2. Per the germline V gene, CDR1 is KGHDR and CDR2 is SFDVKD. CDR3 length equals 16 residues. Trimming cost V 2 bases and J 1 base; bases outside gene matches: 6. CDR3 coding DNA: TGTGCCACCAGTGATTCGAGAGGGACTACCCAAGAGACCCAGTACTTC. This codes for CATSDSRGTTQETQYF.

The rearrangement joins TRBV19 to TRBJ1-1; 9 bases agree with TRBD1. This CDR3 contains 15 residues. CDR1 is LNHDA, CDR2 SQIVND, per germline (reference sequence). Trimming cost V 5 bases and J 5 bases; bases outside gene matches: 9. The CDR3 protein is CASSAGQGLGTEAFF. As DNA, the CDR3 is TGTGCCAGTAGTGCGGGACAGGGACTGGGGACTGAAGCTTTCTTT.

This chain joins TRBV13 and TRBJ1-1, with 8 bases that match TRBD1. The CDR3 is 14 amino acids. V lost 5 bases, J lost 4 bases, and 6 bases stayed unmatched. Germline CDR1 PRHDT, CDR2 FYEKMQ (reference sequence). Here the CDR3 reads CASSVGQGVTEAFF. The CDR3 DNA reads TGTGCCAGCAGCGTTGGACAGGGTGTCACTGAAGCTTTCTTT.

The chain links TRBV19 to TRBJ2-2; 7 nucleotides match TRBD1. J was trimmed by 0 bases and V by 6 bases; bases with no gene match: 7. The CDR3 runs 16 residues. CDR1 and CDR2 from the germline V gene are LNHDA and SQIVND (reference sequence). The CDR3 bases are TGTGCCAGTAGCACGGGACAGTCCACGAACACCGGGGAGCTGTTTTTT. Translation gives CASSTGQSTNTGELFF. The full variable domain, in which reference TRBV19 and TRBJ2-2 provide the parts outside the CDR3, is DGGITQSPKYLFRKEGQNVTLSCEQNLNHDAMYWYRQDPGQGLRLIYYSQIVNDFQKGDIAEGYSVSREKKESFPLTVTSAQKNPTAFYLCASSTGQSTNTGELFFGEGSRLTVL.

The chain uses TRBV19 and TRBJ1-4; TRBD1 might be the D (5 bases). Trimming stripped 6 bases from V and 5 bases from J, with 28 bases between. Germline CDR1 and CDR2: LNHDA and SQIVND (reference sequence). The CDR3 extends over 19 amino acids. Here the CDR3 reads CASSEPLTALHVGNEKLFF. The CDR3 DNA sequence: TGTGCCAGTAGCGAGCCCCTGACAGCCCTCCATGTGGGGAATGAAAAACTGTTTTTT.

This clone was detected only a few times. The chain joins TRBV3-1 (or the pseudogene TRBV3-2) to TRBJ2-7; TRBD1 aligns across 8 bases. Germline lookup yields CDR1 LGHDT and CDR2 YNNKEL (reference sequence). V trimming: 4 bases; J trimming: 6 bases; junction bases outside the gene matches: 5. There are 13 residues in the CDR3. The CDR3 DNA sequence: TGTGCCAGCAGCCCAGGGGGCGGTGTCGAGCAGTACTTC. Translated: CASSPGGGVEQYF.

This chain links TRBV28 with TRBJ2-5, with 7 bases matching TRBD1. The germline V gene encodes CDR1 MDHEN and CDR2 SYDVKM. This CDR3 contains 13 residues. The trim removed 6 bases at V and 10 bases at J, leaving 11 bases unmatched. The DNA of the CDR3 is TGTGCCAGCAGCCCGCCCACAGGGGCCCTCCAGTACTTC. Translating it yields CASSPPTGALQYF.

V gene TRBV6-2 or TRBV6-3 combines with J gene TRBJ2-3; maybe TRBD2 (6 bases). This CDR3 has 15 residues. V was shortened by 3 bases and J by 2 bases, with 12 bases between the two germline ends. The germline gives CDR1 MNHEY, CDR2 SVGEGT. In DNA form, the CDR3 reads TGTGCCAGCAGTTATGGGGGGATGGTCACAGATACGCAGTATTTT. Translated, it gives CASSYGGMVTDTQYF.

CDR3 coding DNA: TGTGCCAGCAGCGTAGGGGACAGAAGCACAGATACGCAGTATTTT. Translating gives CASSVGDRSTDTQYF. V usage is TRBV9 and J usage is TRBJ2-3, with 7 bases matching TRBD1. Trimming took 0 bases from V and 0 from J; bases not matched to a gene: 1. There are 15 residues in the CDR3. Germline values: CDR1 SGDLS, CDR2 YYNGEE.

The CDR3 region is CASTGPGQGAYEQYF. CDR3 nucleotides: TGTGCCAGCACTGGCCCGGGACAGGGGGCCTACGAGCAGTACTTC. The chain uses TRBV13 and TRBJ2-7; 11 nucleotides line up with TRBD1. Germline CDR1 reads PRHDT; CDR2 reads FYEKMQ (reference sequence). After removal of 7 bases from V and 2 bases from J, the junction contained 7 bases not matched to a gene. This CDR3 region has 15 residues.

The J gene is TRBJ2-7, the V gene TRBV7-2, with TRBD2 matching over 10 bases. With 6 bases clipped from V and 3 bases from J, the junction kept 8 bases outside the gene matches. Germline V gives CDR1 SGHTA, CDR2 FQGNSA. The CDR3 is 15 amino acids. CDR3 sequence: CASSPGTSAIYEQYF. The DNA of the CDR3 is TGTGCCAGCAGTCCGGGGACTAGCGCGATCTACGAGCAGTACTTC.

The chain couples TRBV11-1 to TRBJ2-7, with D perhaps matching TRBD1 (5 bases). The germline V gene encodes CDR1 SGHAT and CDR2 FQDESV (reference sequence). V was pared by 2 bases and J by 5 bases, with 13 bases between. The CDR3 contains 14 residues. The CDR3 bases are TGTGCCAGCAGCTTACGGCCCAGGGTAAACGAGCAGTACTTC. As protein: CASSLRPRVNEQYF.

The chain has TRBV7-2 and TRBJ1-1; D ambiguous. Germline V gene lookup returns CDR1 SGHTA and CDR2 FQGNSA. The CDR3 runs to 14 residues. V was pared by 1 base and J by 1 base, with 7 bases between. The CDR3 sequence is CASSLVRANTEAFF. DNA of the CDR3: TGTGCCAGCAGCTTAGTGCGAGCGAACACTGAAGCTTTCTTT.

V gene TRBV19 combines with J gene TRBJ2-3, with 7 bases matching TRBD2. The trim removed 1 base at V and 4 bases at J, leaving 5 bases unmatched. The CDR3 is 15 residues long. Germline assignment: CDR1 LNHDA and CDR2 SQIVND (reference sequence). CDR3 protein: CASSIGAGPADTQYF. The CDR3, as DNA: TGTGCCAGTAGTATAGGAGCGGGGCCGGCAGATACGCAGTATTTT.

This clone showed up just a few times. CDR3 amino acids: CASSQDTPKPETSLNEQFF. The CDR3, as DNA: TGTGCCAGCAGCCAAGATACCCCCAAACCCGAGACTAGCCTCAATGAGCAGTTCTTC. The chain combines TRBV3-1 (or the pseudogene TRBV3-2) with TRBJ2-1, with TRBD2 matching 7 bases. This CDR3 spans 19 amino acids. Trimming cost V 0 bases and J 6 bases; bases outside gene matches: 17. CDR1 and CDR2 from the germline V gene are LGHDT and YNNKEL (reference sequence).

The chain carries TRBV6-5 and TRBJ2-7; 12 nucleotides agree with TRBD2. The germline V gene has CDR1 MNHEY and CDR2 SVGAGI. V gave up 5 bases and J gave up 6 bases; unmatched junction bases: 8. The CDR3 has 15 amino acids. The CDR3, as DNA: TGTGCCAGCAGTCATAGACTAGCGGGAGATACCGAGCAGTACTTC. Translating gives CASSHRLAGDTEQYF.